The present T cell receptor beta chain was sequenced within a study of graft-versus-host responses after intestinal transplantation. Study in general: Recipients got multivisceral, liver-intestinal, or isolated intestinal transplants.

This CDR3 is built from 12 residues. Germline lookup yields CDR1 SSHAT and CDR2 FNYEAQ (reference sequence). V lost 3 bases and J 4 bases, leaving 1 base between the germline ends. Comments on this clone: Its antigen remains unidentified.

Here immunoSEQ multiplex PCR was the method, and the copy in TCRdb shows in-frame clones only, minus some. The repertoire includes some 130,000 clones, approximately 94% of them detected once, and roughly 0.16% sits in the top ten. The origin of this receptor is a human donor who received an intestinal transplant. The chain combines TRBV7-7 with TRBJ2-6; D unresolved. This sample comprised unstimulated CD4+ T cells sorted from spleen or lymph node cells, obtained before intestinal transplant. CDR3 in amino acids: CASSLGANVLTF. The CDR3 coding sequence is TGTGCCAGCAGCTTGGGGGCCAACGTCCTGACTTTC.